This T cell receptor beta chain was sequenced for a study of cytomegalovirus exposure and HLA in healthy donors. Study findings and constraints: Using a false discovery rate of 0.05, a later analysis showed that approximately 17,000 TCR beta sequences were associated with HLA alleles.

Germline CDR1 is MGHRA and CDR2 is YSYEKL. The V gene end was trimmed by 1 base and the J gene end by 4 bases; junction bases not matched to a gene: 11. The CDR3 is 17 residues long. The PCR contained 60 Vbeta and 13 Jbeta primers. Clones were read by immunoSEQ multiplex PCR, and TCRdb kept only the in-frame ones, dropping some. The repertoire holds 95,000 to 100,000 clones, with approximately 80% as singletons. Worth noting for this clone: The antigen is undetermined.

The sequencing sample was made of PBMCs. This clonotype originated in a female donor in good health and CMV-seronegative. The chain links TRBV4-1 to TRBJ1-1, with 8 positions matching TRBD1. The CDR3 nucleotides are TGCGCCAGCAGCCAAGGGGGCAGGGGGCGTCGCGGCACTGAAGCTTTCTTT. Translated, it gives CASSQGGRGRRGTEAFF.